The clone carrying this T cell receptor beta chain was counted once. These data originate in a study of CD8 T cells in Susac syndrome. V lost 4 bases and J 0 bases, leaving 7 bases between the germline ends. Germline assignment: CDR1 SQVTM and CDR2 ANQGSEA. The CDR3 covers 12 residues. CD8+ and CD4+ T cells circulating in blood were sequenced for TCR beta. RNA amounts of roughly 0.45 to 1 ug underwent reverse transcription with random hexamers. TCR beta CDR3 was amplified by immunoSEQ multiplex PCR. This amplification extended across 54 Vbeta and 13 Jbeta segments. A single record per CDR3 protein comes from TCRdb applying MiXCR to the immunoSEQ multiplex PCR reads. The profile shows 250,000 to 300,000 distinct CDR3 sequences, 70% to 90% of them singletons.

The chain recombines TRBV29-1 with TRBJ2-7, with no clear D. The sequence was collected from a human donor with multiple sclerosis. The specimen sequenced was CD8+ T cells from PBMCs. CDR3 DNA: TGCAGCGTTGTCGAGTCCTCCTACGAGCAGTACTTC. Its protein is CSVVESSYEQYF.